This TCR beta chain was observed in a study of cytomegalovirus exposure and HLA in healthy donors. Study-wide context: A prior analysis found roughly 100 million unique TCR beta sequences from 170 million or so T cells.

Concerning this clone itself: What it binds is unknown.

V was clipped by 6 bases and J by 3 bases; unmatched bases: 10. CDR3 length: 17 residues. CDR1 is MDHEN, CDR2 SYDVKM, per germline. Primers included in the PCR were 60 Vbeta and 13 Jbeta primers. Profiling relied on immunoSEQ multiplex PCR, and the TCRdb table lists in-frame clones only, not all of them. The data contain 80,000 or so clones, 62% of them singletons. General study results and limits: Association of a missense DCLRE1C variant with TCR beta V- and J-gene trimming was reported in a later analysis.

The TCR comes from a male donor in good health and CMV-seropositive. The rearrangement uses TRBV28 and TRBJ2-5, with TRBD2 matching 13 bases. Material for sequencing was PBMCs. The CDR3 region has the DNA TGTGCCAGCAGACTAGCGGGAGGGCCAGGGGCTAAAGAGACCCAGTACTTC. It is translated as CASRLAGGPGAKETQYF.